The 30 T cell receptor beta chains reported below all come from one sample, sequenced in a study of cytomegalovirus exposure and HLA in healthy donors. A multiplex PCR was run with 60 Vbeta primers and 13 Jbeta primers. The repertoire was sequenced with immunoSEQ multiplex PCR; TCRdb's copy has only in-frame clones and lacks some. The sample consists of 63,000 or so clones, under 85% of them appearing once. Input material: PBMCs. These receptors were obtained from a man aged 45-65 years in good health and CMV-seronegative.

The chain couples TRBV6-5 to TRBJ2-7; TRBD1 agrees at 8 bases. This CDR3 is built from 15 residues. The V gene end was trimmed by 5 bases and the J gene end by 3 bases; junction bases not matched to a gene: 9. Germline values: CDR1 MNHEY, CDR2 SVGAGI. DNA of the CDR3: TGTGCCAGCAGTCTAGGGCGGACAGGGAGCTACGAGCAGTACTTC. Translated: CASSLGRTGSYEQYF.

This clone was counted once. Here the CDR3 reads CASSFGTGLRSAQYF. For the CDR3, the DNA is TGTGCCAGCAGCTTCGGGACTGGACTAAGGAGTGCGCAGTATTTT. The chain combines TRBV13 with TRBJ2-3, with a possible D match to TRBD2 (6 bases). This CDR3 is 15 amino acids long. Per germline, CDR1 PRHDT and CDR2 FYEKMQ (reference sequence). V was cut by 3 bases and J by 10 bases, with 20 bases left in between.

This clone was detected a few times. The rearrangement uses TRBV5-1 and TRBJ1-2; 9 bases line up with TRBD1. CDR3 length: 14 residues. V trimming: 1 base; J trimming: 8 bases; junction bases outside the gene matches: 6. Germline V lookup: CDR1 SGHRS, CDR2 YFSETQ. CDR3 nucleotide sequence: TGCGCCAGCAGCTTGAGGGGACAGGGTTGGGGCTACACCTTC. Its translation is CASSLRGQGWGYTF.

V usage is TRBV29-1 and J usage is TRBJ2-7, with 9 positions matching TRBD1. V was clipped by 7 bases and J by 1 base; unmatched bases: 8. This CDR3 region has 14 residues. Germline V gene lookup returns CDR1 SQVTM and CDR2 ANQGSEA. The chain's CDR3 is CSGAGTGTSYEQYF. CDR3 nucleotide sequence: TGCAGCGGCGCCGGGACAGGGACGTCCTACGAGCAGTACTTC.

J is TRBJ2-3 and V is TRBV7-9, with 12 positions matching TRBD2. Germline loops: CDR1 SEHNR, CDR2 FQNEAQ (reference sequence). The V segment lost 1 base and the J segment 3 bases; nucleotides outside the gene matches: 2. The CDR3 totals 16 residues. This chain's CDR3 is CASSLDLAGGTDTQYF. DNA for the CDR3: TGTGCCAGCAGCTTAGACCTAGCGGGGGGGACAGATACGCAGTATTTT. Variable domain in full (rest from reference TRBV7-9 and TRBJ2-3): DTGVSQNPRHKITKRGQNVTFRCDPISEHNRLYWYRQTLGQGPEFLTYFQNEAQLEKSRLLSDRFSAERPKGSFSTLEIQRTEQGDSAMYLCASSLDLAGGTDTQYFGPGTRLTVL.

V is TRBV7-9 and J is TRBJ2-5, with a possible D match to TRBD2 (5 bases). Per the germline V gene, CDR1 is SEHNR and CDR2 is FQNEAQ (reference sequence). CDR3 length: 14 residues. Trimming pared 5 bases from V and 4 bases from J, leaving 14 bases between. CDR3 in DNA: TGTGCCAGCAGCCGTGCACTGGGAGTAGAGACCCAGTACTTC. Its translation is CASSRALGVETQYF.

This clone was found a few times. The rearrangement joins TRBV7-8 to TRBJ2-7, with 9 positions matching TRBD1. This CDR3 contains 16 residues. Germline V CDR1 and CDR2: SGHVS, FQNEAQ. J gave up 3 bases and V 5 bases, and 11 bases lay outside the gene matches. CDR3 loop: CASSNRQGGRGYEQYF. The CDR3 bases are TGTGCCAGCAGCAACAGACAGGGGGGGAGAGGCTACGAGCAGTACTTC.

J is TRBJ1-3 and V is TRBV11-2; 7 bases map to TRBD1. Germline V lookup: CDR1 SGHAT, CDR2 FQNNGV. Trimming took 3 bases from V and 2 from J; bases not matched to a gene: 1. There are 14 residues in the CDR3. CDR3 coding DNA: TGTGCCAGCAGCTTTGACAGGGCTGGAAACACCATATATTTT. This translates into CASSFDRAGNTIYF.

This clone has only one observation. The chain recombines TRBV9 with TRBJ2-5, with 10 bases identical to TRBD2. The J call may be in error: the DNA end matches TRBJ2-7 better. Germline CDR1 SGDLS, CDR2 YYNGEE. This CDR3 is built from 15 residues. The CDR3 DNA is TGTGCCAGCAGCCCATTAGCGGGGGGCCCCTACGAGCAGTACTTC. It specifies CASSPLAGGPYEQYF.

The chain is built from TRBV6-5 and TRBJ1-5; no reliable D call. Between the trimmed V and J ends, which lost 6 bases and 0 bases, there was a span of 12 bases. Germline lookup yields CDR1 MNHEY and CDR2 SVGAGI. This CDR3 spans 15 amino acids. As DNA, the CDR3 is TGTGCCAGCAGGGACTATCTAAATAGCAATCAGCCCCAGCATTTT. Translating gives CASRDYLNSNQPQHF.

This clone was detected a few times. V and J are TRBV7-9 and TRBJ2-1; 9 bases match TRBD2. CDR1 is SEHNR, CDR2 FQNEAQ, per germline (reference sequence). The CDR3 runs 16 residues. After removal of 1 base from V and 6 bases from J, the junction contained 7 bases not matched to a gene. CDR3 amino acids: CASSLGFSGGGNEQFF. The CDR3 nucleotides are TGTGCCAGCAGCTTAGGATTTAGCGGGGGTGGCAATGAGCAGTTCTTC. Complete variable domain (other parts from reference TRBV7-9 and TRBJ2-1): DTGVSQNPRHKITKRGQNVTFRCDPISEHNRLYWYRQTLGQGPEFLTYFQNEAQLEKSRLLSDRFSAERPKGSFSTLEIQRTEQGDSAMYLCASSLGFSGGGNEQFFGPGTRLTVL.

This clone was seen a handful of times. V and J are TRBV7-9 and TRBJ1-1; D gene uncertain. V was pared by 7 bases and J by 2 bases, with 2 bases between. Per the germline V gene, CDR1 is SEHNR and CDR2 is FQNEAQ (reference sequence). CDR3 size: 10 residues. CDR3 protein: CASTNTEAFF. CDR3 in DNA: TGTGCCAGCACAAACACTGAAGCTTTCTTT.

The V call is TRBV5-5, the J call TRBJ1-1; 9 nucleotides line up with TRBD1. Germline assignment: CDR1 SGHKS and CDR2 YYEKEE (reference sequence). V gave up 7 bases and J gave up 2 bases; unmatched junction bases: 18. This CDR3 is 18 amino acids long. The CDR3 loop reads CASCPIYRDRVLNTEAFF. The CDR3 bases are TGTGCCAGCTGTCCTATATACCGGGACAGGGTCCTCAACACTGAAGCTTTCTTT. Full variable domain (missing parts from reference TRBV5-5 and TRBJ1-1): DAGVTQSPTHLIKTRGQQVTLRCSPISGHKSVSWYQQVLGQGPQFIFQYYEKEERGRGNFPDRFSARQFPNYSSELNVNALLLGDSALYLCASCPIYRDRVLNTEAFFGQGTRLTVV.

The CDR3 DNA is TGTGCCAGCAGTTGGCTCCTTCGACAGGGCCCTGAAGCTTTCTTT. Translation: CASSWLLRQGPEAFF. V and J are TRBV6-6 and TRBJ1-1; 7 nucleotides line up with TRBD1. V was clipped by 4 bases and J by 6 bases; unmatched bases: 11. CDR1 is MNHNY and CDR2 is SVGAGI in the germline V gene (reference sequence). The length of the CDR3 is 15 residues.

This chain joins TRBV19 and TRBJ2-7; tentatively, D is TRBD1 (6 bases). This CDR3 region has 14 residues. The germline CDR1 and CDR2 sequences are LNHDA and SQIVND (reference sequence). Between the trimmed V and J ends, which lost 7 bases and 4 bases, there was a span of 17 bases. This chain's CDR3 is CASNFPGTTYEQYF. In DNA, the CDR3 is TGTGCCAGTAATTTCCCGGGGACAACATACGAGCAGTACTTC.

The J gene is TRBJ2-3, the V gene TRBV30; possibly TRBD2 for D (5 bases). Germline V gene data show CDR1 as GTSNPN and CDR2 as SVGIG (reference sequence). CDR3 length equals 16 residues. V was trimmed by 3 bases and J by 4 bases, leaving 20 bases between them. CDR3 residues: CAWRARLPGYADTQYF. The CDR3 DNA reads TGTGCCTGGAGAGCCAGACTTCCGGGGTATGCAGATACGCAGTATTTT. The whole variable domain, filled in from reference TRBV30 and TRBJ2-3, reads SQTIHQWPATLVQPVGSPLSLECTVEGTSNPNLYWYRQAAGRGLQLLFYSVGIGQISSEVPQNLSASRPQDRQFILSSKKLLLSDSGFYLCAWRARLPGYADTQYFGPGTRLTVL.

This chain uses TRBV2 with TRBJ1-6, with D perhaps matching TRBD1 (5 bases). V was pared by 2 bases and J by 4 bases, with 9 bases between. Germline CDR1 reads SNHLY; CDR2 reads FYNNEI. There are 15 residues in the CDR3. CDR3 protein: CASSERPGYNSPLHF. CDR3 nucleotides: TGTGCCAGCAGTGAACGCCCAGGGTATAATTCACCCCTCCACTTT.

This clone was counted a few times. The chain is built from TRBV27 and TRBJ2-7, with D tentatively TRBD1 (6 bases). The length of the CDR3 is 13 residues. CDR1 is MNHEY and CDR2 is SMNVEV in the germline V gene (reference sequence). V lost 8 bases to trimming and J lost 0 bases, with 11 bases between them. The CDR3 region has the DNA TGTGCCAGCGGAACAGGGAACTCCTACGAGCAGTACTTC. Protein sequence: CASGTGNSYEQYF.

V gene TRBV30 combines with J gene TRBJ2-7; the D gene is possibly TRBD2 (6 bases). The CDR3 has 13 residues. Germline CDR1 GTSNPN, CDR2 SVGIG (reference sequence). V was trimmed by 5 bases and J by 4 bases, leaving 15 bases between them. The CDR3 DNA reads TGTGCCTGGGGCGCGGAGGGGCCGTACGAGCAGTACTTC. Translating gives CAWGAEGPYEQYF.

In its sample, this clone was seen a few times. The rearrangement joins TRBV5-4 to TRBJ2-5; tentative D call: TRBD2 (6 bases). Germline-derived CDR1 and CDR2 are SGHNT and YYREEE (reference sequence). CDR3 length equals 13 residues. The V and J ends lost 0 bases and 5 bases respectively, with 8 bases between them. The CDR3, as DNA: TGTGCCAGCAGCTTGGCAGGGAGGGAGACCCAGTACTTC. Protein: CASSLAGRETQYF.

The chain carries TRBV6-5 and TRBJ2-7; the D gene is possibly TRBD2 (6 bases). The CDR3 extends over 11 amino acids. V was trimmed by 6 bases and J by 3 bases, leaving 6 bases between them. Looked up from germline, CDR1 is MNHEY and CDR2 is SVGAGI. The CDR3 DNA is TGTGCCAGCAGCGGGGGCTACGAGCAGTACTTC. Translation gives CASSGGYEQYF.

The chain recombines TRBV4-1 with TRBJ2-1; 7 bases line up with TRBD1. Germline values: CDR1 MGHRA, CDR2 YSYEKL. The length of the CDR3 is 14 residues. The V gene end was trimmed by 5 bases and the J gene end by 4 bases; junction bases not matched to a gene: 5. The CDR3 nucleotides are TGCGCCAGCAGCGGGACAGCCCGTTACAATGAGCAGTTCTTC. Translation gives CASSGTARYNEQFF.

The V call is TRBV6-6, the J call TRBJ2-7; possibly TRBD1 for D (6 bases). The germline V gene has CDR1 MNHNY and CDR2 SVGAGI (reference sequence). Trimming cost V 6 bases and J 6 bases, with 21 bases left between them. The CDR3 consists of 15 residues. The CDR3 spells CASSPSSGALGEQYF. The CDR3 DNA is TGTGCCAGCAGCCCCTCCTCAGGGGCCTTGGGCGAGCAGTACTTC.

CDR3: CASSDSGSGGNEQFF. The DNA of the CDR3 is TGTGCCAGCAGTGACTCGGGCAGCGGGGGGAATGAGCAGTTCTTC. The rearrangement uses TRBV6-1 and TRBJ2-1, with TRBD2 matching 9 bases. This CDR3 spans 15 amino acids. Germline values: CDR1 MNHNS, CDR2 SASEGT. J was trimmed by 7 bases and V by 3 bases; bases with no gene match: 7.

This chain links TRBV6-5 with TRBJ1-2, with 10 nucleotides matching TRBD1. Trimming at V came to 6 bases and at J to 7 bases, leaving 5 bases not matched to a gene. CDR1 is MNHEY and CDR2 is SVGAGI in the germline V gene. This CDR3 spans 13 amino acids. The CDR3, as DNA: TGTGCCAGCAGGAGAGGACAGGGGGGTGGCTACACCTTC. This gives the protein CASRRGQGGGYTF.

V gene TRBV5-1 combines with J gene TRBJ2-5, with a tentative D call TRBD1 (5 bases). Germline V gives CDR1 SGHRS, CDR2 YFSETQ. The V and J ends lost 2 bases and 4 bases respectively, with 18 bases between them. The CDR3 runs to 16 residues. The CDR3 sequence: CASSLGPRVSLETQYF. The CDR3 DNA reads as TGCGCCAGCAGCTTAGGTCCCAGGGTGAGCCTAGAGACCCAGTACTTC.

This chain joins TRBV7-9 and TRBJ1-1; the match to TRBD1 covers 9 bases. In germline, CDR1 is SEHNR, CDR2 FQNEAQ (reference sequence). CDR3 length equals 15 residues. The V and J ends lost 4 bases and 4 bases, in that order; junction bases with no gene match: 7. CDR3 in DNA: TGTGCCAGCAGCTCGAGACAGGGGGAGGGCACTGAAGCTTTCTTT. It codes for CASSSRQGEGTEAFF.

The rearrangement uses TRBV6-1 and TRBJ2-7; 8 bases fit TRBD1. Per germline, CDR1 MNHNS and CDR2 SASEGT. CDR3 size: 18 residues. V was clipped by 0 bases and J by 2 bases; unmatched bases: 12. DNA of the CDR3: TGTGCCAGCAGTGAAGCCTTCGGGTGGGGACAGGTGGCCTACGAGCAGTACTTC. Protein product: CASSEAFGWGQVAYEQYF.

The CDR3 DNA is TGCAGCGTTGGGGCAGCCTACGAGCAGTACTTC. As protein: CSVGAAYEQYF. The gene calls are TRBV29-1 and TRBJ2-7; D remains unclear. V dropped 4 bases and J dropped 2 bases, with 6 bases sitting between them. This CDR3 is built from 11 residues. The germline gives CDR1 SQVTM, CDR2 ANQGSEA.

V and J are TRBV7-9 and TRBJ1-4; 10 nucleotides match TRBD1. The CDR3 consists of 16 residues. Germline CDR1 SEHNR, CDR2 FQNEAQ (reference sequence). After removal of 5 bases from V and 3 bases from J, the junction contained 6 bases not matched to a gene. The CDR3 sequence is CASSEDRGLANEKLFF. The CDR3 bases are TGTGCCAGCAGCGAAGACAGGGGGCTGGCTAATGAAAAACTGTTTTTT. Full variable domain (rest looked up from reference TRBV7-9 and TRBJ1-4): DTGVSQNPRHKITKRGQNVTFRCDPISEHNRLYWYRQTLGQGPEFLTYFQNEAQLEKSRLLSDRFSAERPKGSFSTLEIQRTEQGDSAMYLCASSEDRGLANEKLFFGSGTQLSVL.